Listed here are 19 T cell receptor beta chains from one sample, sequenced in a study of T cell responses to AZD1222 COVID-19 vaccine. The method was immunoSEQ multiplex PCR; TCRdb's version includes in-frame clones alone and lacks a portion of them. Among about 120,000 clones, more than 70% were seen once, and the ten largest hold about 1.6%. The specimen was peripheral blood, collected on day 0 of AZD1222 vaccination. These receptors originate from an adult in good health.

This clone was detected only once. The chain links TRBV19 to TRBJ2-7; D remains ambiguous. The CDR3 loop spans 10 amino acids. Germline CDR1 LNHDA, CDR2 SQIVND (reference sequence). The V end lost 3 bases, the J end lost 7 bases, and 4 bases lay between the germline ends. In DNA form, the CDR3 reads TGTGCCAGTAGTATGGGAGAGCAGTACTTC. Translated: CASSMGEQYF.

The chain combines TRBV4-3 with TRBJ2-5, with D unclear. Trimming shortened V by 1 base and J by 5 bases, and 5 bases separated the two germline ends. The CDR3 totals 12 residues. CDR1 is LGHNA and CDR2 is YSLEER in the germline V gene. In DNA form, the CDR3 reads TGCGCCAGCAGCCAAGTTCGGGAGACCCAGTACTTC. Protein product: CASSQVRETQYF.

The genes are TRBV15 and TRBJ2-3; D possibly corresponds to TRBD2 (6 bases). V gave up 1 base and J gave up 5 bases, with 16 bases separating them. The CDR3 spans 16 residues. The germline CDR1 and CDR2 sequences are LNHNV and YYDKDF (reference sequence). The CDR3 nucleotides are TGTGCCACCAGCAGAGGCCTCGGTTCGGGGGTAGATACGCAGTATTTT. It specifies CATSRGLGSGVDTQYF.

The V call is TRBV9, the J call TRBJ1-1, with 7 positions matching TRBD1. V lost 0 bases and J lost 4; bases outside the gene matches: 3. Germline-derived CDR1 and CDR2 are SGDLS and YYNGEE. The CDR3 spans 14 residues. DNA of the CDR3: TGTGCCAGCAGCGTAGATGACAGGGTCACTGAAGCTTTCTTT. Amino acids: CASSVDDRVTEAFF.

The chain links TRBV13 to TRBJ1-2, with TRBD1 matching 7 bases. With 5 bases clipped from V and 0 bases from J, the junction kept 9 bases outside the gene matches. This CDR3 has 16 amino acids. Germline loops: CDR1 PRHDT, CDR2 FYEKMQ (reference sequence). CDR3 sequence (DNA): TGTGCCAGCAGCCTCCGAGGGACAGTAGCTAACTATGGCTACACCTTC. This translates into CASSLRGTVANYGYTF.

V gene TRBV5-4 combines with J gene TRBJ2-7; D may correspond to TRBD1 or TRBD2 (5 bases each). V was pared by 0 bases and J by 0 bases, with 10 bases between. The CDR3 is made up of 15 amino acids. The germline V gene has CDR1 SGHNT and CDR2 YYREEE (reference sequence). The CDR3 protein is CASSLGSGGSYEQYF. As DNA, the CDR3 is TGTGCCAGCAGCTTGGGGTCTGGGGGCTCCTACGAGCAGTACTTC. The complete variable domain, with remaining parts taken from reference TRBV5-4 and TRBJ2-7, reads ETGVTQSPTHLIKTRGQQVTLRCSSQSGHNTVSWYQQALGQGPQFIFQYYREEENGRGNFPPRFSGLQFPNYSSELNVNALELDDSALYLCASSLGSGGSYEQYFGPGTRLTVT.

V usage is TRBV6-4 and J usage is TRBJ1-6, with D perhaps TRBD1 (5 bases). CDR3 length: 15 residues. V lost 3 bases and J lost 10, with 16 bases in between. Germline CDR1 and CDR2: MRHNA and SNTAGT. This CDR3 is CASSEGGQEGSPLHF. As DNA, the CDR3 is TGTGCCAGCAGTGAGGGAGGACAAGAGGGCTCACCCCTCCACTTT.

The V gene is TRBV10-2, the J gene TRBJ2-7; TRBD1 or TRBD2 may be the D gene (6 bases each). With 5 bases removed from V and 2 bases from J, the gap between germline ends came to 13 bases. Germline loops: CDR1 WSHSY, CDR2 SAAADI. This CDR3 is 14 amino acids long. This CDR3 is CASSLRDTTYEQYF. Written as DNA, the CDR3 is TGCGCCAGCAGTCTGCGGGACACCACCTACGAGCAGTACTTC.

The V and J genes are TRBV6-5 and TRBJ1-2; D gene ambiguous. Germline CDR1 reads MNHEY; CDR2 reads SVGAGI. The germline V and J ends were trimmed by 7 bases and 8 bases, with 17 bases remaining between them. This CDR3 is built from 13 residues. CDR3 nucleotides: TGTGCCAGCACCCAGAGCAAAAACCTAGGCTACACCTTC. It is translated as CASTQSKNLGYTF.

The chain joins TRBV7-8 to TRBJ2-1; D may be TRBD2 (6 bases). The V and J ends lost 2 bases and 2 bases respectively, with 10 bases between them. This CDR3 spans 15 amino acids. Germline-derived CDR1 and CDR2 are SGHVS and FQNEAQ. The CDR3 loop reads CASSLRRDAYNEQFF. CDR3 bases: TGTGCCAGCAGCTTACGGCGGGATGCCTACAATGAGCAGTTCTTC.

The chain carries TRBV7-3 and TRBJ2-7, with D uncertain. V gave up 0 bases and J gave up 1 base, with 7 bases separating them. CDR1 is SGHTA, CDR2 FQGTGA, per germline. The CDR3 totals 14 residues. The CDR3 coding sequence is TGTGCCAGCAGCTTAACGGGCGGATCCTACGAGCAGTACTTC. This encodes CASSLTGGSYEQYF.

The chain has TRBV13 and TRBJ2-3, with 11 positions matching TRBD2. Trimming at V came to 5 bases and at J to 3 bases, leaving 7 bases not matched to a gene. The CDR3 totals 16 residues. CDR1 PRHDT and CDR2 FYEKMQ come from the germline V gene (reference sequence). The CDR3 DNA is TGTGCCAGCAGCACACTAGCGGGAGATCAAACAGATACGCAGTATTTT. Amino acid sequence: CASSTLAGDQTDTQYF.

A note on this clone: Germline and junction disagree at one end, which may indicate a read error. The CDR3 protein is CASSEGGGTMGKAF. Here the CDR3 DNA reads TGTGCCAGCAGCGAGGGCGGAGGGACAATGGGTAAGGCCTTC. The chain combines TRBV9 with TRBJ2-7, with D tentatively TRBD1 or TRBD2 (6 bases each). CDR1 and CDR2 (germline): SGDLS, YYNGEE. The CDR3 has 14 residues.

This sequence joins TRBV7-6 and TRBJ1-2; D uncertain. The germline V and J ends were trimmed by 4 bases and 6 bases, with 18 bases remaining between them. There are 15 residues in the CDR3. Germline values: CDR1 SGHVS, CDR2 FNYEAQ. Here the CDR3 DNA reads TGTGCCAGCAGCTCCGCTTACCCCGAGGCCGATGGCTACACCTTC. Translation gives CASSSAYPEADGYTF.

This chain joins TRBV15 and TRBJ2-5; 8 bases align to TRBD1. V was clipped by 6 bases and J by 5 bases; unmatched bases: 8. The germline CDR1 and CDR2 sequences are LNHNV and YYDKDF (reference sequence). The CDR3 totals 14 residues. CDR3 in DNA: TGTGCCACCAGGCGGTCTAGGACAGGGGAGACCCAGTACTTC. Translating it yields CATRRSRTGETQYF. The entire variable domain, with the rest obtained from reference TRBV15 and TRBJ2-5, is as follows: DAMVIQNPRYQVTQFGKPVTLSCSQTLNHNVMYWYQQKSSQAPKLLFHYYDKDFNNEADTPDNFQSRRPNTSFCFLDIRSPGLGDTAMYLCATRRSRTGETQYFGPGTRLLVL.

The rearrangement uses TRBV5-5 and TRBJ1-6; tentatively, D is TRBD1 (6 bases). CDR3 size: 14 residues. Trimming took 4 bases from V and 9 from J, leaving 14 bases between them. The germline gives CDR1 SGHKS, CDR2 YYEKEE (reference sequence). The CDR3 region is CASSPRGFFSPLHF. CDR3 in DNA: TGTGCCAGCAGCCCCAGGGGTTTTTTTTCACCCCTCCACTTT.

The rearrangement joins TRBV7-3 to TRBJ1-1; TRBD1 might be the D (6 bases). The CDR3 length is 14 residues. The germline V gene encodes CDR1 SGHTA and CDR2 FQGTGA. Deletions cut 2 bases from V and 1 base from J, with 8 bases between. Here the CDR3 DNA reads TGTGCCAGCAGCTTACAGGGGAAGAACACTGAAGCTTTCTTT. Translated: CASSLQGKNTEAFF.

The CDR3 is CASSALAGGISYNEQFF. The CDR3 nucleotides are TGTGCCAGCAGCGCATTAGCGGGGGGGATTTCCTACAATGAGCAGTTCTTC. The V and J genes are TRBV7-6 and TRBJ2-1; 11 bases agree with TRBD2. Germline V CDR1 and CDR2: SGHVS, FNYEAQ. The CDR3 runs to 17 residues. The V and J ends lost 5 bases and 1 base, in that order; junction bases with no gene match: 7.

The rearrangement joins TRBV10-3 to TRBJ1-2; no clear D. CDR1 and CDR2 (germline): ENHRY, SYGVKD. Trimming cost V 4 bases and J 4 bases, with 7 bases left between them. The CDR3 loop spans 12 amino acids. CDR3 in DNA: TGTGCCATCAGTGCCCAAGGCTATGGCTACACCTTC. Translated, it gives CAISAQGYGYTF.